The 8 T cell receptor beta chains below were found in one sample sequenced in a study of cytomegalovirus exposure and HLA in healthy donors. The study ran its PCR with 60 Vbeta and 13 Jbeta primers. Data came from immunoSEQ multiplex PCR; TCRdb stores just in-frame clones and leaves some out. The sample lists 110,000 to 150,000 clones, around 77% occurring once. Sequencing was carried out using PBMCs. Receptors originate from a woman between 45 and 65 years old in good health and CMV-seronegative.

This chain uses TRBV7-8 with TRBJ1-2; possibly TRBD1 for D (6 bases). Germline lookup yields CDR1 SGHVS and CDR2 FQNEAQ. V lost 2 bases and J lost 3, with 19 bases in between. The length of the CDR3 is 17 residues. This CDR3 is CASSLSNQRTEYYGYTF. In nucleotides, the CDR3 is TGTGCCAGCAGCTTAAGTAACCAGAGGACAGAGTACTATGGCTACACCTTC.

The rearrangement joins TRBV5-6 to TRBJ1-6; TRBD1 aligns across 7 bases. After removal of 0 bases from V and 0 bases from J, the junction contained 9 bases not matched to a gene. CDR3 size: 19 residues. The germline gives CDR1 SGHDT, CDR2 YYEEEE. The DNA of the CDR3 is TGTGCCAGCAGCTTGGTGATAGGGGGCAGGAGCTCCTATAATTCACCCCTCCACTTT. Translated, it gives CASSLVIGGRSSYNSPLHF.

This clone was recorded a few times. This chain uses TRBV5-1 with TRBJ1-1; 8 bases line up with TRBD1. Trimming took 1 base from V and 4 from J; bases not matched to a gene: 3. There are 14 residues in the CDR3. Per the germline V gene, CDR1 is SGHRS and CDR2 is YFSETQ. The CDR3 here is CASSLRTGGTEAFF. CDR3 nucleotide sequence: TGCGCCAGCAGCTTGCGTACAGGGGGCACTGAAGCTTTCTTT.

This sequence joins TRBV5-6 and TRBJ1-2; TRBD1 matches at 7 bases. The length of the CDR3 is 16 residues. V shed 6 bases and J 5 bases; nucleotides not matched to a gene: 16. The germline gives CDR1 SGHDT, CDR2 YYEEEE. The CDR3 spells CASTKTFRDRYYGYTF. The DNA for the CDR3 is TGTGCCAGCACCAAAACCTTCCGGGACAGATATTATGGCTACACCTTC.

CDR3 in amino acids: CASSVPGNPEAFF. DNA for the CDR3: TGTGCCAGCAGCGTACCCGGTAACCCTGAAGCTTTCTTT. The chain employs TRBV9 and TRBJ1-1, with D unclear. Germline assignment: CDR1 SGDLS and CDR2 YYNGEE. Trimming removed 1 base from V and 6 bases from J, with 10 bases in between. The CDR3 spans 13 residues.

In the case of this clone: The sample holds other DNA sequences that translate to the same CDR3. The V gene is TRBV6-1, the J gene TRBJ2-7; 10 bases align to TRBD1. V lost 3 bases and J lost 3; bases outside the gene matches: 8. The CDR3 sequence is 16 residues long. CDR1 is MNHNS and CDR2 is SASEGT in the germline V gene. For the CDR3, the DNA is TGTGCCAGCAGTGAGCGGGACAGGGGATCCATCTACGAGCAGTACTTC. It encodes CASSERDRGSIYEQYF.

CDR3 DNA sequence: TGTGCCAGCAGTGAAGAAGTACGGGGGGGGGTCAATGAGCAGTTCTTC. It specifies CASSEEVRGGVNEQFF. The chain employs TRBV6-1 and TRBJ2-1, with 8 positions matching TRBD2. The CDR3 is 16 residues long. Germline V gene data show CDR1 as MNHNS and CDR2 as SASEGT. The V gene end was trimmed by 1 base and the J gene end by 6 bases; junction bases not matched to a gene: 8.

The rearrangement uses TRBV28 and TRBJ2-3; 7 bases align to TRBD2. Trimming at V came to 5 bases and at J to 1 base, leaving 0 bases not matched to a gene. CDR3 length equals 13 residues. In germline, CDR1 is MDHEN, CDR2 SYDVKM. The CDR3 DNA is TGTGCCAGCAGTCGGGGGGGCACAGATACGCAGTATTTT. This codes for CASSRGGTDTQYF.